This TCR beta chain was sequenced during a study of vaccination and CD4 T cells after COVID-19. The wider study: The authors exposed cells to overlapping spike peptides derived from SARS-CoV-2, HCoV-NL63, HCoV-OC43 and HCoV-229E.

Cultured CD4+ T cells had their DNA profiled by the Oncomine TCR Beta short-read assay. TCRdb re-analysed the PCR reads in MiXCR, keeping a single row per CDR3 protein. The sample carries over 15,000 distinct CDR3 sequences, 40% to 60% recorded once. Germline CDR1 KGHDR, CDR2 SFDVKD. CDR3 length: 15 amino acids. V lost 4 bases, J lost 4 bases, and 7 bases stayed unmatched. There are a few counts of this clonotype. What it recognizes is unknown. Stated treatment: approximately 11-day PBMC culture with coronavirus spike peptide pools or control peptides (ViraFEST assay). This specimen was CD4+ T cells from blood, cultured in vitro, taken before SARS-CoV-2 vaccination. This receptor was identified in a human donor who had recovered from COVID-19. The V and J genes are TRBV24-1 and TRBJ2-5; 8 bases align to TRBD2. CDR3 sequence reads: CATSDSLTSGETQYF. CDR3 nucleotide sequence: TGTGCCACCAGTGACTCACTTACTAGCGGAGAGACCCAGTACTTC.